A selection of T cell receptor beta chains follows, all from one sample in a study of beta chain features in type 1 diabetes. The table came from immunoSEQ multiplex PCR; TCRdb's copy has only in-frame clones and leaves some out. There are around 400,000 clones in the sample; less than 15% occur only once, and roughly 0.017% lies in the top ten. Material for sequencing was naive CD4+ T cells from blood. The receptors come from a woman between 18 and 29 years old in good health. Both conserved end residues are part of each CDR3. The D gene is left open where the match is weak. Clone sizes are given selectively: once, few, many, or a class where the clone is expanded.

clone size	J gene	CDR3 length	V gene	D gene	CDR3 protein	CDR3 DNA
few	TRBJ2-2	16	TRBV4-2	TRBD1	CASSLFGDSRAGELFF	TGTGCCAGCAGCCTTTTTGGGGACAGTCGGGCCGGGGAGCTGTTTTTT
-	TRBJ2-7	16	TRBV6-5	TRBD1	CASSYSTGGGYYEQYF	TGTGCCAGCAGTTACTCCACAGGGGGCGGCTACTACGAGCAGTACTTC
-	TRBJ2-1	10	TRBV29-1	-	CSVRSAEQFF	TGCAGCGTCCGGAGTGCTGAGCAGTTCTTC
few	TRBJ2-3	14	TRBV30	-	CAWSVGGGVDTQYF	TGTGCCTGGAGTGTAGGCGGGGGCGTGGATACGCAGTATTTT
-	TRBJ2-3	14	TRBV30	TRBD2	CAWSGRGTGDTQYF	TGTGCCTGGAGCGGGAGGGGCACCGGAGATACGCAGTATTTT
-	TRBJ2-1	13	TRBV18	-	CASSQGQNNEQFF	TGTGCCAGCTCACAAGGACAGAACAATGAGCAGTTCTTC
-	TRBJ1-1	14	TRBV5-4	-	CASSLVGLVTAAFF	TGTGCCAGCAGCTTGGTCGGCTTAGTCACAGCAGCTTTCTTT
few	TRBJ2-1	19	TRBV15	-	CATSRDAPGVARVLNEQFF	TGTGCCACCAGCAGAGATGCCCCCGGGGTAGCGCGAGTGTTGAATGAGCAGTTCTTC
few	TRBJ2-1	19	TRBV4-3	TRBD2	CASIPLRASGRRKNNEQFF	TGCGCCAGCATACCTTTGCGGGCTAGCGGGAGGCGTAAAAACAATGAGCAGTTCTTC
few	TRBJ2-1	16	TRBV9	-	CASSRRDSYYYNEQFF	TGTGCCAGCAGTAGAAGGGACTCATACTACTACAATGAGCAGTTCTTC
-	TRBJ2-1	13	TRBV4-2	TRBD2	CAAGTSGRDEQFF	TGTGCCGCCGGGACTAGCGGAAGGGATGAGCAGTTCTTC
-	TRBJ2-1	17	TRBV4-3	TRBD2	CASSQEGLAGGWNEQFF	TGCGCCAGCAGCCAAGAGGGACTAGCGGGTGGGTGGAATGAGCAGTTCTTC
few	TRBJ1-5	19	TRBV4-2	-	CASSQEVRARVYSNQPQHF	TGTGCCAGCAGCCAAGAGGTCAGGGCGCGAGTATATAGCAATCAGCCCCAGCATTTT
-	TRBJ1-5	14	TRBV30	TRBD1	CAWSVNRGLQPQHF	TGTGCCTGGAGTGTAAACAGGGGGCTTCAGCCCCAGCATTTT
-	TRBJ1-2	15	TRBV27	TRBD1	CASSSGQGKLYGYTF	TGTGCCAGCAGTTCGGGACAGGGAAAGCTCTATGGCTACACCTTC
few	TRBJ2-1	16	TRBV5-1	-	CASSLTTGTAYNEQFF	TGCGCCAGCAGCTTAACGACAGGGACTGCGTACAATGAGCAGTTCTTC
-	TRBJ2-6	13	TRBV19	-	CASAISGANVLTF	TGTGCCAGTGCGATCTCTGGGGCCAACGTCCTGACTTTC
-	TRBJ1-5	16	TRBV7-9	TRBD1	CASSPLDRGKGQPQHF	TGTGCCAGCAGCCCCCTCGACAGGGGTAAGGGGCAGCCCCAGCATTTT
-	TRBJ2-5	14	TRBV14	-	CASSPRQVQETQYF	TGTGCCAGCAGTCCCCGACAAGTCCAAGAGACCCAGTACTTC
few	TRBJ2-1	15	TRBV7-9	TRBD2	CASSTGLAGPSEQFF	TGTGCCAGCAGCACTGGACTAGCGGGGCCATCCGAGCAGTTCTTC
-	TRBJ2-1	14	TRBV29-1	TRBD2	CSVEGRLARNEQFF	TGCAGCGTTGAAGGGAGACTAGCACGGAATGAGCAGTTCTTC
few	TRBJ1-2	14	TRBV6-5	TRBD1	CASAKTGTNYGYTF	TGTGCCAGCGCGAAGACAGGGACTAACTATGGCTACACCTTC
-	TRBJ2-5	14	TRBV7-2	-	CASSLARGKETQYF	TGTGCCAGCAGCTTAGCTAGAGGGAAAGAGACCCAGTACTTC
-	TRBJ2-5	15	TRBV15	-	CATSPRREFPETQYF	TGTGCCACCAGCCCCCGCCGGGAGTTCCCGGAGACCCAGTACTTC
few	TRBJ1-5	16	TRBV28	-	CASSLSGQGSRQPQHF	TGTGCCAGCAGTTTATCGGGCCAGGGTTCACGGCAGCCCCAGCATTTT
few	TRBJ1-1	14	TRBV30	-	CAWSPLGGWTEAFF	TGTGCCTGGAGTCCTTTAGGGGGTTGGACTGAAGCTTTCTTT
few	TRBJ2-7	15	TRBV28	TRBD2	CASRLAGEFSYEQYF	TGTGCCAGCAGACTAGCGGGAGAATTTTCCTACGAGCAGTACTTC
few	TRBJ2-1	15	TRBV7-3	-	CASSLTAHTYNEQFF	TGTGCCAGCAGCTTAACTGCACACACATACAATGAGCAGTTCTTC
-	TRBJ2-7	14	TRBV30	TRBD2	CAWSRPGTSVEQYF	TGTGCCTGGTCACGTCCCGGGACTAGTGTCGAGCAGTACTTC
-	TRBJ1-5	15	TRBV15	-	CATSRGRDSNQPQHF	TGTGCCACCAGCAGAGGGCGGGATAGCAATCAGCCCCAGCATTTT
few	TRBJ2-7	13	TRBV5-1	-	CASSLGQGREQYF	TGCGCCAGCAGCTTGGGGCAGGGTCGGGAGCAGTACTTC
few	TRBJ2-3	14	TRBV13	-	CASRAFGGTDTQYF	TGTGCCAGCCGCGCATTCGGGGGAACAGATACGCAGTATTTT